Presented here are 5 T cell receptor beta chains from one specimen sequenced in a study of T cell repertoires in cytomegalovirus infection. Their specific antigens are unknown. TCRdb re-called the reads with MiXCR, one entry per CDR3 protein. The repertoire has more than 250,000 distinct CDR3 sequences, around 25% of them found once; the top ten carry about an eighth. The material sequenced was cultured PBMCs, taken from culture after CMV antigen stimulation. All receptors derive from a human donor in good health (CMV status not recorded). Some clones in this sample may be carry-over from other donors' samples.

This clonotype was observed at least ten times. The rearrangement links TRBV7-2 to TRBJ2-2; 7 bases are a match to TRBD1. With V trimmed by 3 bases and J by 2 bases, 12 bases remained unmatched. The CDR3 is made up of 18 amino acids. CDR1 and CDR2 from the germline V gene are SGHTA and FQGNSA. CDR3 bases: TGTGCCAGCAGCTTTACCCCTAAGACAGGGACAAACACCGGGGAGCTGTTTTTT. This sequence encodes CASSFTPKTGTNTGELFF.

This clonotype was counted between two and nine times. This CDR3 is CASREASGGKDTQYF. CDR3 DNA sequence: TGTGCCAGCAGGGAGGCTAGCGGGGGGAAAGATACGCAGTATTTT. V and J are TRBV6-1 and TRBJ2-3; 11 positions agree with TRBD2. Germline-derived CDR1 and CDR2 are MNHNS and SASEGT. The length of the CDR3 is 15 residues. V was pared by 6 bases and J by 5 bases, with 7 bases of the junction left unmatched.

The chain carries TRBV29-1 and TRBJ2-7, with 16 positions matching TRBD2. In germline, CDR1 is SQVTM, CDR2 ANQGSEA. This CDR3 has 14 amino acids. V trimming: 7 bases; J trimming: 10 bases; junction bases outside the gene matches: 10. The CDR3 DNA sequence: TGCAGCGCCGGGACTAGCGGGAGGGCCTCTCTCCAGTACTTC. It is translated as CSAGTSGRASLQYF.

The chain is built from TRBV27 and TRBJ2-1; TRBD2 might be the D (6 bases). The germline CDR1 and CDR2 sequences are MNHEY and SMNVEV (reference sequence). The CDR3 spans 16 residues. V was trimmed by 0 bases and J by 0 bases, leaving 9 bases between them. The CDR3 loop reads CASSLSAGSSYNEQFF. The CDR3 nucleotides read TGTGCCAGCAGTTTATCTGCGGGAAGCTCCTACAATGAGCAGTTCTTC.

This chain connects TRBV6-1 to TRBJ2-7; 15 nucleotides line up with TRBD2. This CDR3 has 14 amino acids. Germline V CDR1 and CDR2: MNHNS, SASEGT. After removal of 10 bases from V and 3 bases from J, the junction contained 4 bases not matched to a gene. CDR3 sequence: CATGLAGGYYEQYV. The CDR3 DNA follows: TGTGCCACCGGACTAGCGGGAGGGTACTACGAGCAGTACGTC.